Each of the 25 T cell receptor beta chains below was sequenced from the same sample in a study of long-term antiretroviral therapy in people with HIV. Researchers report immunoSEQ v3.0 was run at survey level. Sequenced by immunoSEQ multiplex PCR; TCRdb stores in-frame clones only, minus some. The data hold tens of thousands of clones, with roughly 87% observed a single time. Sample: unsorted PBMCs, taken 1 year after starting antiretroviral therapy. These receptors were collected from a man younger than 35 with HIV.

The chain links TRBV6-5 to TRBJ1-1; 7 bases align to TRBD1. Germline lookup yields CDR1 MNHEY and CDR2 SVGAGI. The CDR3 is 14 residues long. The junction had 6 bases not matched to a gene; V was cut back by 6 bases and J by 2 bases. This CDR3 is CASRFQGENTEAFF. DNA for the CDR3: TGTGCCAGCAGGTTTCAGGGGGAAAACACTGAAGCTTTCTTT.

The chain carries TRBV19 and TRBJ1-1; a possible D gene is TRBD1 (6 bases). Germline V gene data show CDR1 as LNHDA and CDR2 as SQIVND (reference sequence). The V gene lost 5 bases and the J gene lost 10 bases, with 14 bases spanning the gap. The CDR3 contains 12 residues. CDR3 amino acids: CASSPNRDAAFF. For the CDR3, the DNA is TGTGCCAGTAGTCCTAACAGGGATGCAGCTTTCTTT. Complete variable domain (other parts from reference TRBV19 and TRBJ1-1): DGGITQSPKYLFRKEGQNVTLSCEQNLNHDAMYWYRQDPGQGLRLIYYSQIVNDFQKGDIAEGYSVSREKKESFPLTVTSAQKNPTAFYLCASSPNRDAAFFGQGTRLTVV.

The chain carries TRBV19 and TRBJ2-1, with 7 bases aligning to TRBD2. Germline assignment: CDR1 LNHDA and CDR2 SQIVND (reference sequence). This CDR3 is built from 15 residues. The trim removed 8 bases at V and 0 bases at J, leaving 7 bases unmatched. For the CDR3, the DNA is TGTGCCAGTGGCCGGGGGGTCTCCTCCTACAATGAGCAGTTCTTC. It is translated as CASGRGVSSYNEQFF.

This chain connects TRBV2 to TRBJ2-6; 8 bases map to TRBD1. The CDR3 extends over 16 amino acids. CDR1 is SNHLY and CDR2 is FYNNEI in the germline V gene. The junction had 4 bases not matched to a gene; V was cut back by 4 bases and J by 2 bases. CDR3 residues: CASSGTGSPGANVLTF. In nucleotides, the CDR3 is TGTGCCAGCAGTGGGACAGGGAGCCCTGGGGCCAACGTCCTGACTTTC. The whole variable domain, filled in from reference TRBV2 and TRBJ2-6, reads EPEVTQTPSHQVTQMGQEVILRCVPISNHLYFYWYRQILGQKVEFLVSFYNNEISEKSEIFDDQFSVERPDGSNFTLKIRSTKLEDSAMYFCASSGTGSPGANVLTFGAGSRLTVL.

In regard to this clone: At one end, the junction sequence differs from germline, possibly due to a read error. V and J are TRBV27 and TRBJ1-1, with D perhaps matching TRBD1 (6 bases). Per the germline V gene, CDR1 is MNHEY and CDR2 is SMNVEV (reference sequence). The CDR3 extends over 16 amino acids. The chain's CDR3 is CASSLVGADISPEAFF. The CDR3 DNA is TGTGCCAGCAGTTTAGTGGGGGCGGACATCAGTCCTGAGGCTTTCTTT.

This chain connects TRBV27 to TRBJ1-5; 10 bases agree with TRBD1. V gave up 0 bases and J gave up 6 bases; unmatched junction bases: 5. CDR3 length equals 16 residues. Germline loops: CDR1 MNHEY, CDR2 SMNVEV (reference sequence). The DNA of the CDR3 is TGTGCCAGCAGTTTATCGAAGACAGGGGGCTCTCAGCCCCAGCATTTT. It encodes CASSLSKTGGSQPQHF.

The chain combines TRBV4-1 with TRBJ2-1; TRBD1 is a possible D gene (6 bases). This CDR3 has 17 residues. Deletions cut 2 bases from V and 1 base from J, with 15 bases between. The germline V gene has CDR1 MGHRA and CDR2 YSYEKL. The CDR3 DNA sequence: TGCGCCAGCAGCCAAAACCCCGGGACATTGTCCTACAATGAGCAGTTCTTC. Its protein product is CASSQNPGTLSYNEQFF.

The rearrangement links TRBV9 to TRBJ2-7; D perhaps matches TRBD1 (5 bases). CDR3 length: 14 residues. Germline V gives CDR1 SGDLS, CDR2 YYNGEE. Trimming pared 4 bases from V and 5 bases from J, leaving 16 bases between. The CDR3, as DNA: TGTGCCAGCAGCATAGGGCAGGGTCGGCACGAGCAGTACTTC. This gives the protein CASSIGQGRHEQYF. Supplemented by reference TRBV9 and TRBJ2-7, the full variable domain reads DSGVTQTPKHLITATGQRVTLRCSPRSGDLSVYWYQQSLDQGLQFLIQYYNGEERAKGNILERFSAQQFPDLHSELNLSSLELGDSALYFCASSIGQGRHEQYFGPGTRLTVT.

This chain uses TRBV10-3 with TRBJ1-2; no clear D. The V end was cut by 0 bases, the J end by 6 bases, with 20 bases between. Germline values: CDR1 ENHRY, CDR2 SYGVKD. The CDR3 sequence is 17 residues long. This CDR3 reads CAISESRAGGNQDGYTF. The CDR3 DNA sequence: TGTGCCATCAGTGAGTCGAGGGCGGGTGGTAACCAAGATGGCTACACCTTC.

This clone was detected only once. CDR3 in amino acids: CASSPWAGGWETQYF. The DNA for the CDR3 is TGTGCCAGCAGCCCCTGGGCGGGAGGGTGGGAGACCCAGTACTTC. The rearrangement uses TRBV5-6 and TRBJ2-5, with TRBD2 matching 9 bases. V lost 4 bases and J lost 5; bases outside the gene matches: 9. This CDR3 has 15 amino acids. Looked up from germline, CDR1 is SGHDT and CDR2 is YYEEEE.

The gene calls are TRBV2 and TRBJ1-2; D unresolved. The CDR3 runs 15 residues. V was cut by 0 bases and J by 5 bases, with 13 bases left in between. Germline assignment: CDR1 SNHLY and CDR2 FYNNEI. DNA for the CDR3: TGTGCCAGCAGTGAAGCTGGGGTGCAAACTTATGGCTACACCTTC. It encodes CASSEAGVQTYGYTF.

The CDR3 region has the DNA TGTGCCAGTAGAAAACCCATAGGCACTGAAGCTTTCTTT. It translates to CASRKPIGTEAFF. The chain joins TRBV19 to TRBJ1-1; unclear D gene. The CDR3 length is 13 residues. Trimming left V 6 bases short and J 4 bases short, with 12 bases between. CDR1 and CDR2 (germline): LNHDA, SQIVND (reference sequence).

The genes are TRBV28 and TRBJ1-1; a weak D match, TRBD1 (5 bases). Looked up from germline, CDR1 is MDHEN and CDR2 is SYDVKM. This CDR3 spans 14 amino acids. V lost 6 bases to trimming and J lost 4 bases, with 15 bases between them. The CDR3 DNA is TGTGCCAGCAGCCAAGGGATCGGGACCACTGAAGCTTTCTTT. Protein: CASSQGIGTTEAFF.

In DNA, the CDR3 is TGTGCCACCCCGGACCGCTACGAGCAGTACTTC. Its protein is CATPDRYEQYF. J is TRBJ2-7 and V is TRBV19; D is undetermined. The CDR3 spans 11 residues. Germline CDR1 LNHDA, CDR2 SQIVND (reference sequence). The V gene lost 10 bases and the J gene lost 3 bases, with 10 bases spanning the gap.

The chain employs TRBV7-2 and TRBJ2-1; D remains unclear. V lost 0 bases and J 10 bases, leaving 4 bases between the germline ends. Germline assignment: CDR1 SGHTA and CDR2 FQGNSA. CDR3 length: 11 amino acids. The CDR3 loop reads CASSLAREQFF. Here the CDR3 DNA reads TGTGCCAGCAGCTTAGCGAGAGAGCAGTTCTTC.

This sequence joins TRBV15 and TRBJ2-7; TRBD2 matches at 10 bases. This CDR3 comprises 15 residues. J was trimmed by 4 bases and V by 1 base; bases with no gene match: 4. Germline CDR1 LNHNV, CDR2 YYDKDF (reference sequence). Here the CDR3 DNA reads TGTGCCACCAGCAGAGTGCCTAGCGGGGGTTACGAGCAGTACTTC. This encodes CATSRVPSGGYEQYF.

This chain joins TRBV7-4 and TRBJ2-7; maybe TRBD1 (6 bases). Germline lookup yields CDR1 SGHVT and CDR2 SQSDAQ. The CDR3 extends over 17 amino acids. The V end lost 1 base, the J end lost 1 base, and 17 bases lay between the germline ends. The CDR3 DNA reads TGTGCCAGCAGCTTAGTTGGGGGCCAGAAATGGTCCTACGAGCAGTACTTC. It yields the protein CASSLVGGQKWSYEQYF.

The genes are TRBV5-1 and TRBJ2-1, with D unresolved. The germline V and J ends were trimmed by 0 bases and 6 bases, with 16 bases remaining between them. Per the germline V gene, CDR1 is SGHRS and CDR2 is YFSETQ. This CDR3 contains 16 residues. In DNA form, the CDR3 reads TGCGCCAGCAGCTTGGTTGTATCAACAGTCCTCAATGAGCAGTTCTTC. Protein product: CASSLVVSTVLNEQFF.

The rearrangement joins TRBV27 to TRBJ2-1; TRBD2 matches at 7 bases. The CDR3 has 15 amino acids. Germline trimming cut 6 bases from V and 2 bases from J; bases unmatched to any gene: 7. Germline V gene sequence: CDR1 MNHEY, CDR2 SMNVEV (reference sequence). In DNA, the CDR3 is TGTGCCAGCAGCCGCACTAGCGAACCCTACAATGAGCAGTTCTTC. Translation: CASSRTSEPYNEQFF.

CDR3 DNA sequence: TGTGCCAGCAGCCAAGAAGCGGGAGTGGCCTACGAGCAGTACTTC. Translation: CASSQEAGVAYEQYF. The chain joins TRBV9 to TRBJ2-7; 8 nucleotides line up with TRBD2. V shed 4 bases, J shed 2 bases, and the junction held 8 bases outside the gene matches. Looked up from germline, CDR1 is SGDLS and CDR2 is YYNGEE. The length of the CDR3 is 15 residues. Full variable domain (outside the CDR3, taken from reference TRBV9 and TRBJ2-7): DSGVTQTPKHLITATGQRVTLRCSPRSGDLSVYWYQQSLDQGLQFLIQYYNGEERAKGNILERFSAQQFPDLHSELNLSSLELGDSALYFCASSQEAGVAYEQYFGPGTRLTVT.

This chain links TRBV11-2 with TRBJ1-2; no clear D gene. Germline CDR1 is SGHAT and CDR2 is FQNNGV. The V gene lost 3 bases and the J gene lost 4 bases, with 9 bases spanning the gap. This CDR3 has 13 amino acids. The CDR3 sequence is CASSFGQSYGYTF. The DNA of the CDR3 is TGTGCCAGCAGCTTTGGGCAGTCCTATGGCTACACCTTC.

This chain uses TRBV4-3 with TRBJ2-6, with no clear D. Germline CDR1 and CDR2: LGHNA and YSLEER. The germline V and J ends were trimmed by 0 bases and 0 bases, with 12 bases remaining between them. The CDR3 covers 18 residues. The CDR3, as DNA: TGCGCCAGCAGCCAAGATCTACCAGGAAGCTCTGGGGCCAACGTCCTGACTTTC. Translated, it gives CASSQDLPGSSGANVLTF.

The J gene is TRBJ1-2, the V gene TRBV4-1; D unclear. The CDR3 runs 13 residues. In germline, CDR1 is MGHRA, CDR2 YSYEKL. Trimming stripped 1 base from V and 4 bases from J, with 7 bases between. CDR3 amino acids: CASSQVASYGYTF. DNA for the CDR3: TGCGCCAGCAGCCAAGTGGCTAGCTATGGCTACACCTTC.

The chain joins TRBV28 to TRBJ2-7; D is perhaps TRBD1 (5 bases). Per germline, CDR1 MDHEN and CDR2 SYDVKM. This CDR3 spans 13 amino acids. Trimming shortened V by 2 bases and J by 8 bases, and 13 bases separated the two germline ends. CDR3 DNA sequence: TGTGCCAGCAGTTTAGAGTCAGGGCTTAAGCAGTACTTC. It yields the protein CASSLESGLKQYF.

This clone has a handful of counts. J is TRBJ1-2 and V is TRBV5-4; maybe TRBD1 (5 bases). The ends were cut back, 0 bases at V and 10 bases at J, with 10 bases in the middle. Germline V CDR1 and CDR2: SGHNT, YYREEE (reference sequence). This CDR3 region has 12 residues. The CDR3 nucleotides read TGTGCCAGCAGCTTGGCACAGGTCCCCTACACCTTC. Translation gives CASSLAQVPYTF.